This entry lists 11 T cell receptor beta chains sequenced from one sample in a study of T cell repertoires in cytomegalovirus infection. TCRdb reprocessed the reads via MiXCR and lists one record per CDR3 protein. The table shows some 320,000 distinct CDR3 sequences, with more than 8% occurring only once. The sequencing sample was made of PBMCs. The receptor source for this set is a human donor in good health (CMV status not recorded). Some clones in this sample may be carry-over from other donors' samples.

This clonotype has a handful of counts. This chain joins TRBV20-1 and TRBJ1-1; possibly TRBD1 for D (6 bases). This CDR3 contains 12 residues. V was cut by 5 bases and J by 1 base, with 8 bases left in between. Looked up from germline, CDR1 is DFQATT and CDR2 is SNEGSKA (reference sequence). CDR3 DNA: TGCAGTGCTCCGGGACAGAACACTGAAGCTTTCTTT. Translating it yields CSAPGQNTEAFF.

Ten or more counts support this clonotype. The CDR3 reads CASSPSETQYF. CDR3 bases: TGTGCCAGCAGCCCCAGTGAGACCCAGTACTTC. The V call is TRBV7-9, the J call TRBJ2-5, with unresolved D. Per germline, CDR1 SEHNR and CDR2 FQNEAQ (reference sequence). This CDR3 has 11 amino acids. Trimming left V 5 bases short and J 5 bases short, with 6 bases between. Filled out from reference TRBV7-9 and TRBJ2-5, the complete variable domain reads DTGVSQNPRHKITKRGQNVTFRCDPISEHNRLYWYRQTLGQGPEFLTYFQNEAQLEKSRLLSDRFSAERPKGSFSTLEIQRTEQGDSAMYLCASSPSETQYFGPGTRLLVL.

The rearrangement uses TRBV28 and TRBJ1-2, with TRBD1 matching over 8 bases. The germline CDR1 and CDR2 sequences are MDHEN and SYDVKM. The CDR3 extends over 14 amino acids. J gave up 5 bases and V 1 base, and 3 bases lay outside the gene matches. The DNA of the CDR3 is TGTGCCAGCAGTTTATTAGGGACAGGTTATGGCTACACCTTC. Amino acid sequence: CASSLLGTGYGYTF.

This rearrangement joins TRBV7-2 to TRBJ1-2; 12 bases map to TRBD1. The J segment lost 5 bases and the V segment lost 1 base, leaving 2 bases of the junction unmatched. The CDR3 is 15 residues long. CDR1 and CDR2 (germline): SGHTA, FQGNSA. CDR3 in DNA: TGTGCCAGCAGCTTAGTGGGACAGGGGGCATATGGCTACACCTTC. This encodes CASSLVGQGAYGYTF.

This clonotype appeared a few times. The V and J genes are TRBV7-2 and TRBJ1-2; 9 bases agree with TRBD1. Trimming at V came to 5 bases and at J to 8 bases, leaving 6 bases not matched to a gene. This CDR3 has 13 amino acids. The germline V gene encodes CDR1 SGHTA and CDR2 FQGNSA. The CDR3 DNA sequence: TGTGCCAGCAGCGAACAGGGGGCGGGAGGCTACACCTTC. It specifies CASSEQGAGGYTF.

This clonotype was seen a handful of times. The chain recombines TRBV20-1 with TRBJ1-2; 7 positions match TRBD1. CDR1 is DFQATT, CDR2 SNEGSKA, per germline (reference sequence). V was pared by 4 bases and J by 4 bases, with 6 bases of the junction left unmatched. The CDR3 extends over 13 amino acids. CDR3 coding DNA: TGCAGTGCTAACGACAGGGCGAGCTATGGCTACACCTTC. Translation gives CSANDRASYGYTF.

In this sample, this clonotype turned up many times. The chain carries TRBV6-2 or TRBV6-3 and TRBJ2-1; the D is unclear. V gave up 8 bases and J gave up 0 bases, with 11 bases separating them. CDR3 length: 14 residues. Germline assignment: CDR1 MNHEY and CDR2 SVGEGT. The CDR3 DNA follows: TGTGCCAGCCGCTCAGCGAGCTCCTACAATGAGCAGTTCTTC. It yields the protein CASRSASSYNEQFF.

This clonotype has just one count. Possible read error: a much larger clone is one base away. V and J are TRBV5-1 and TRBJ1-4, with TRBD1 matching 7 bases. CDR3 length: 16 residues. Per the germline V gene, CDR1 is SGHRS and CDR2 is YFSETQ. The CDR3 DNA reads TGCGCCAGCAGCCTCGGACAGGCTGCAACTAAAGAAAAACTGTTTTTT. Residues: CASSLGQAATKEKLFF.

The V and J genes are TRBV20-1 and TRBJ1-2; TRBD1 might be the D (5 bases). Trimming pared 6 bases from V and 3 bases from J, leaving 14 bases between. This CDR3 spans 13 amino acids. CDR1 is DFQATT, CDR2 SNEGSKA, per germline (reference sequence). In DNA form, the CDR3 reads TGCAGTGCCACGGGGGGGGAATACTATGGCTACACCTTC. It specifies CSATGGEYYGYTF.

The chain carries TRBV20-1 and TRBJ2-5; TRBD2 agrees at 11 bases. The CDR3 covers 13 residues. Losses at the gene ends were 6 bases for V and 4 bases for J; bases not matched to a gene: 4. Germline V gene lookup returns CDR1 DFQATT and CDR2 SNEGSKA (reference sequence). The CDR3 DNA is TGCAGTGCCCGACTAGCGGGACCAGAGACCCAGTACTTC. Protein: CSARLAGPETQYF.

This clonotype was seen more than once but under ten times. V gene TRBV7-2 combines with J gene TRBJ2-3; D is perhaps TRBD1 (6 bases). The CDR3 covers 15 residues. From germline, CDR1 is SGHTA and CDR2 FQGNSA. Trimming stripped 10 bases from V and 2 bases from J, with 19 bases between. CDR3: CATSLITGFTDTQYF. CDR3 in DNA: TGTGCCACCTCACTGATAACAGGGTTCACAGATACGCAGTATTTT.